This TCR beta chain comes out of a study of blood T cell repertoires in COVID-19. Here immunoSEQ multiplex PCR was the method, and the copy in TCRdb shows in-frame clones only, minus some. The sample has under 450,000 clones, about 89% seen once. The J segment lost 6 bases and the V segment lost 10 bases, leaving 14 bases of the junction unmatched. The V gene's germline CDR1 is MGHDK and CDR2 SYGVNS. The CDR3 totals 15 residues. This sequence joins TRBV25-1 and TRBJ2-3, with 9 bases matching TRBD2. Material: PBMCs or T cells enriched from blood (not recorded which). This clonotype originated in a man under 40 who had recovered from COVID-19. The DNA for the CDR3 is TGTGCCACTCAACACCCAGCGGGGGGCCGGGATACGCAGTATTTT. This sequence encodes CATQHPAGGRDTQYF.